The present T cell receptor beta chain was sequenced within a study of human T cells and chemical hapten exposure (dated by TCRdb to 2020 to 2022). The study in broad terms: For sensitization, 2% DPC in acetone was applied to an approximately 2 cm by approximately 2 cm area of upper inner arm skin. Throughout the study period of approximately 23 weeks, patients also received therapeutic DPC doses to the scalp every week. Patch testing on the upper back used Finn chambers containing 0.01% DPC, with scoring done after 6 days according to International Contact Dermatitis Research Group standards. The patient cohort, mostly female, included alopecia areata with under or over 50% scalp involvement, alopecia totalis and alopecia universalis. Libraries were pooled for sequencing, and per-sample TCR yields varied mainly because of small differences in library volumes within the pool. Peripheral blood TCR repertoire changes were tracked in vivo in alopecia patients during primary and secondary sensitization to the hapten diphenylcyclopropenone (DPC). Blood samples were taken from patients before sensitization (week 0) and then at 2, 6 and about 24 weeks after DPC sensitization. Around 30 alopecia patients provided blood for TCR sequencing at one to four time points (pre-sensitization, 2, 6 and 24 weeks). Broader findings and caveats from the paper: Patch test score was positively correlated with the number of PT1 expanded TCRs, with significance at thresholds 8, 16 and 32 but not at 4. Because every patient had alopecia, a presumed autoimmune disease, the patients' immune response might differ from that of healthy individuals. After repeated subsampling, changes were observed in the strength of the expansion versus patch-test correlation and in the threshold at which the correlation became significant. No change with DPC sensitization was found in the number of TCRs above 1 in 1000 frequency, and no evidence of global repertoire structure alterations was found. Significantly more large CDR3 similarity clusters were formed by expanded TCRs than by pre-sensitization or healthy control sets, consistent with antigen-driven responses.

This clonotype was counted a few times. Its recognized antigen is unknown. No base-level quality is on record; no much larger clone is a single base apart. The library came from RACE. Data came from a NextSeq 500. During library preparation, unique molecular identifiers were attached to individual cDNA molecules so that TCRs could be counted in a quantitative, reproducible way. For every blood RNA sample, sequencing covered both the TCR alpha and TCR beta chains. For the original study's pipeline: Samples had a median of 95,638 TCRs, with a range from about 23,224 to 700,000. The Decombinator software suite was used to annotate the V, J and CDR3 of the TCR reads. For PS versus PT1 abundance plots, all samples were subsampled to the same number of TCRs (28,000). Expanded TCRs were defined as absent before sensitization and observed at least eight times at the 2-week time point. The raw public data were reprocessed by TCRdb itself: fastp quality trimming at Q25, MiXCR clonotype calling, in-frame beta chains only. Rows with a matching CDR3 protein are joined into one entry that keeps the most common DNA and genes. The V and J calls were determined by TCRdb, not by the authors. The sample table records 270,000 or so distinct CDR3 sequences; roughly 7.4% of these occur just once. The ten largest clones take up 1.2% of the sample.

The time point label here, explained by the study, means: pre-sensitization, week 0. The treatment or condition label corresponds to: therapeutic diphenylcyclopropenone sensitization with weekly scalp DPC. At each patch-test visit, blood was drawn before the patch test was applied. To be eligible, patients had to be aged 18 to 70, diagnosed with alopecia and judged suitable for DPC therapy, while pregnant patients were excluded. Unfractionated whole blood was collected in Tempus Blood RNA tubes, and total RNA was extracted from that blood. The germline V gene specifies LGHNA as CDR1 and YSLEER as CDR2. The trim is 0 bases for V and 3 bases for J, with a gap of 12 bases between the germline ends. From cysteine to phenylalanine, the CDR3 is 15 amino acids long. Only the CDR3 DNA is retained, 45 bases long and in frame from the first base.

Source: whole blood, taken in connection with sensitization to the hapten diphenylcyclopropenone (DPC). Recombination linked TRBV4-3 to TRBJ2-7; no D gene call is confident. This clonotype was sampled from a man aged 18 to 30 with alopecia areata. Some clones in this sample may be carry-over from other donors' samples. The CDR3 reads CASSQDGPISYEQYF. The DNA reads TGCGCCAGCAGCCAAGACGGGCCGATTAGCTACGAGCAGTACTTC.